The rows below give T cell receptor beta chains drawn from one sample of a study of shared clonotypes between healthy human individuals. Data came from immunoSEQ multiplex PCR; TCRdb stores just in-frame clones and leaves some out. This sample yields millions of clones, of which about 95% are seen a single time; roughly 1% belongs to the top ten. The sample was naive CD8+ T cells sorted from blood. These receptors were taken from a man in his late teens or twenties in good health. The CDR3 runs from the conserved cysteine through the conserved F or W. Fields, in order: J gene, clone size, V gene, D gene, CDR3 protein, CDR3 DNA. A D gene is named only where the DNA matches it firmly. Clone size is stated in some rows and not others, as once, few, many or a class when expanded.

j_call: TRBJ2-7; clone_size: .; v_call: TRBV30; d_call: .; cdr3_aa: CAWSLDGEQYF; cdr3_nt: TGTGCCTGGAGCCTTGATGGAGAGCAGTACTTC
j_call: TRBJ2-2; clone_size: once; v_call: TRBV11-1; d_call: .; cdr3_aa: CASSVPGNTGELFF; cdr3_nt: TGTGCCAGCAGTGTTCCGGGGAACACCGGGGAGCTGTTTTTT
j_call: TRBJ2-2; clone_size: .; v_call: TRBV30; d_call: .; cdr3_aa: CAWRNKLAINTGELFF; cdr3_nt: TGTGCCTGGAGGAACAAACTAGCTATAAACACCGGGGAGCTGTTTTTT
j_call: TRBJ2-7; clone_size: .; v_call: TRBV9; d_call: .; cdr3_aa: CASSVEGRGHERYF; cdr3_nt: TGTGCCAGCAGCGTAGAAGGGCGGGGCCACGAGCGGTACTTC
j_call: TRBJ2-2; clone_size: .; v_call: TRBV29-1; d_call: .; cdr3_aa: CSVLGGTGELFF; cdr3_nt: TGCAGCGTTCTAGGGGGCACCGGGGAGCTGTTTTTT
j_call: TRBJ2-1; clone_size: .; v_call: TRBV30; d_call: TRBD2; cdr3_aa: CAWSILAGVRDEQFF; cdr3_nt: TGTGCCTGGAGTATACTAGCGGGAGTACGCGATGAGCAGTTCTTC
j_call: TRBJ2-7; clone_size: .; v_call: TRBV5-6; d_call: .; cdr3_aa: CASSDLGFGSYEQYF; cdr3_nt: TGTGCCAGCAGCGATTTGGGATTCGGCTCCTACGAGCAGTACTTC
j_call: TRBJ2-1; clone_size: .; v_call: TRBV7-2; d_call: .; cdr3_aa: CASRPLGPNEQFF; cdr3_nt: TGTGCCAGCAGACCACTAGGCCCCAATGAGCAGTTCTTC
j_call: TRBJ1-2; clone_size: .; v_call: TRBV30; d_call: .; cdr3_aa: CAFQDYYGYTF; cdr3_nt: TGTGCCTTCCAGGATTACTATGGCTACACCTTC
j_call: TRBJ1-2; clone_size: .; v_call: TRBV7-9; d_call: TRBD1; cdr3_aa: CASSWTGDFYGYTF; cdr3_nt: TGTGCCAGCAGCTGGACAGGGGACTTCTATGGCTACACCTTC
j_call: TRBJ1-2; clone_size: .; v_call: TRBV9; d_call: .; cdr3_aa: CASSGKGSDYGYTF; cdr3_nt: TGTGCCAGCAGCGGAAAGGGTTCCGACTATGGCTACACCTTC
j_call: TRBJ1-5; clone_size: .; v_call: TRBV5-1; d_call: .; cdr3_aa: CASSPNRGSDQPQHF; cdr3_nt: TGCGCCAGCAGCCCCAACCGGGGGAGTGATCAGCCCCAGCATTTT
j_call: TRBJ1-2; clone_size: .; v_call: TRBV7-8; d_call: .; cdr3_aa: CASSRTREPSGYTF; cdr3_nt: TGTGCCAGCAGCCGCACACGGGAACCTAGTGGCTACACCTTC
j_call: TRBJ1-2; clone_size: .; v_call: TRBV10-2; d_call: .; cdr3_aa: CASSESARHYGYTF; cdr3_nt: TGCGCCAGCAGTGAGTCGGCACGCCACTATGGCTACACCTTC
j_call: TRBJ1-2; clone_size: .; v_call: TRBV9; d_call: TRBD1; cdr3_aa: CASSAGTAYGYTF; cdr3_nt: TGTGCCAGCAGCGCCGGGACAGCCTATGGCTACACCTTC
j_call: TRBJ2-1; clone_size: few; v_call: TRBV19; d_call: TRBD1; cdr3_aa: CASRDSGTGGWNEQFF; cdr3_nt: TGTGCCAGTAGGGACTCCGGGACAGGGGGCTGGAATGAGCAGTTCTTC
j_call: TRBJ2-4; clone_size: .; v_call: TRBV27; d_call: .; cdr3_aa: CASTNIPFTGLEYF; cdr3_nt: TGTGCCAGCACTAATATCCCGTTTACAGGGTTAGAGTACTTC
j_call: TRBJ2-6; clone_size: .; v_call: TRBV9; d_call: TRBD1; cdr3_aa: CASSGSSGQGATGANVLTF; cdr3_nt: TGTGCCAGCAGCGGTTCTTCTGGGCAGGGGGCAACTGGGGCCAACGTCCTGACTTTC
j_call: TRBJ1-5; clone_size: .; v_call: TRBV7-9; d_call: .; cdr3_aa: CASSSQGSNQPQHF; cdr3_nt: TGTGCCAGCAGCTCTCAGGGTAGCAATCAGCCCCAGCATTTT
j_call: TRBJ2-5; clone_size: .; v_call: TRBV28; d_call: TRBD2; cdr3_aa: CASSLSGGHSEETQYF; cdr3_nt: TGTGCCAGCAGTTTATCGGGGGGGCACTCCGAAGAGACCCAGTACTTC
j_call: TRBJ2-1; clone_size: .; v_call: TRBV11-2; d_call: TRBD2; cdr3_aa: CASSASSGATYNEQFF; cdr3_nt: TGTGCCAGCAGCGCATCTAGCGGTGCCACCTACAATGAGCAGTTCTTC
j_call: TRBJ2-3; clone_size: .; v_call: TRBV5-6; d_call: .; cdr3_aa: CAWGSMDRTDTQYF; cdr3_nt: TGTGCCTGGGGGTCAATGGACCGCACAGATACGCAGTATTTT
j_call: TRBJ2-1; clone_size: .; v_call: TRBV27; d_call: .; cdr3_aa: CASSLSQGSYNEQFF; cdr3_nt: TGTGCCAGCAGTTTGTCCCAGGGGTCCTACAATGAGCAGTTCTTC
j_call: TRBJ2-3; clone_size: .; v_call: TRBV7-9; d_call: .; cdr3_aa: CARGPPSTDTQYF; cdr3_nt: TGTGCCAGAGGACCCCCATCAACAGATACGCAGTATTTT
j_call: TRBJ1-4; clone_size: .; v_call: TRBV5-4; d_call: TRBD1; cdr3_aa: CASSPGDSNEKLFF; cdr3_nt: TGTGCCAGCAGCCCAGGGGACAGTAATGAAAAACTGTTTTTT
j_call: TRBJ1-1; clone_size: .; v_call: TRBV2; d_call: .; cdr3_aa: CASRAWAAEAFF; cdr3_nt: TGTGCCAGCAGAGCCTGGGCCGCTGAAGCTTTCTTT
j_call: TRBJ2-6; clone_size: .; v_call: TRBV18; d_call: TRBD1; cdr3_aa: CASSPVPGQGSFGANVLTF; cdr3_nt: TGTGCCAGCTCACCCGTACCCGGACAGGGGTCCTTCGGGGCCAACGTCCTGACTTTC
j_call: TRBJ2-2; clone_size: .; v_call: TRBV6-5; d_call: .; cdr3_aa: CASSFVTGSAGELFF; cdr3_nt: TGTGCCAGCAGTTTCGTTACAGGGAGTGCGGGGGAGCTGTTTTTT
j_call: TRBJ1-2; clone_size: .; v_call: TRBV5-6; d_call: .; cdr3_aa: CASSSDLTGGYTF; cdr3_nt: TGTGCCAGCAGCTCCGACTTGACCGGGGGCTACACCTTC
j_call: TRBJ2-3; clone_size: .; v_call: TRBV5-4; d_call: .; cdr3_aa: CASSLGQGGPDTQYF; cdr3_nt: TGTGCCAGCAGCTTGGGGCAGGGGGGCCCAGATACGCAGTATTTT
j_call: TRBJ1-2; clone_size: .; v_call: TRBV7-9; d_call: .; cdr3_aa: CASSPVSANYGYTF; cdr3_nt: TGTGCCAGCAGCCCCGTTTCCGCTAACTATGGCTACACCTTC
j_call: TRBJ2-1; clone_size: .; v_call: TRBV6-5; d_call: TRBD1; cdr3_aa: CASSAGTVYNEQFF; cdr3_nt: TGTGCCAGCAGTGCCGGGACAGTCTACAATGAGCAGTTCTTC
j_call: TRBJ2-7; clone_size: .; v_call: TRBV2; d_call: TRBD2; cdr3_aa: CAVGEWRENEEQYF; cdr3_nt: TGTGCCGTCGGGGAGTGGCGGGAGAACGAGGAGCAGTACTTC
j_call: TRBJ2-3; clone_size: once; v_call: TRBV7-9; d_call: .; cdr3_aa: CASSERRAGSPDTQYF; cdr3_nt: TGTGCCAGCAGCGAGCGGAGGGCCGGAAGCCCAGATACGCAGTATTTT
j_call: TRBJ2-7; clone_size: .; v_call: TRBV9; d_call: TRBD2; cdr3_aa: CASSVAGGIYEQYF; cdr3_nt: TGTGCCAGCAGCGTAGCGGGGGGTATATACGAGCAGTACTTC
j_call: TRBJ2-7; clone_size: once; v_call: TRBV9; d_call: .; cdr3_aa: CASSVGDNFHEQYF; cdr3_nt: TGTGCCAGCAGCGTAGGGGACAACTTCCACGAGCAGTACTTC
j_call: TRBJ1-3; clone_size: .; v_call: TRBV19; d_call: TRBD1; cdr3_aa: CASTLDREGGNTIYF; cdr3_nt: TGTGCCAGTACCCTCGACAGGGAAGGTGGAAACACCATATATTTT
j_call: TRBJ1-5; clone_size: .; v_call: TRBV10-2; d_call: .; cdr3_aa: CASSESDYQPQHF; cdr3_nt: TGCGCCAGCAGTGAGTCGGATTATCAGCCCCAGCATTTT
j_call: TRBJ2-1; clone_size: .; v_call: TRBV27; d_call: TRBD2; cdr3_aa: CASSLGGSYNEQFF; cdr3_nt: TGTGCCAGCAGTTTGGGCGGGAGCTACAATGAGCAGTTCTTC
j_call: TRBJ1-2; clone_size: .; v_call: TRBV28; d_call: .; cdr3_aa: CASSLRGVYGYTF; cdr3_nt: TGTGCCAGCAGTTTACGCGGGGTCTATGGCTACACCTTC
j_call: TRBJ2-2; clone_size: .; v_call: TRBV27; d_call: .; cdr3_aa: CASSFGVGGPLTGELFF; cdr3_nt: TGTGCCAGCAGTTTTGGAGTTGGGGGACCCTTAACCGGGGAGCTGTTTTTT
j_call: TRBJ2-7; clone_size: .; v_call: TRBV4-1; d_call: .; cdr3_aa: CASSQDTGLGFYEQYF; cdr3_nt: TGCGCCAGCAGCCAAGATACAGGGCTAGGGTTCTACGAGCAGTACTTC
j_call: TRBJ2-3; clone_size: .; v_call: TRBV9; d_call: TRBD2; cdr3_aa: CASSTGGSTDTQYF; cdr3_nt: TGTGCCAGCAGCACGGGGGGGTCCACAGATACGCAGTATTTT
j_call: TRBJ1-1; clone_size: .; v_call: TRBV4-2; d_call: TRBD1; cdr3_aa: CASSPTTGLGNTEAFF; cdr3_nt: TGTGCCAGCAGCCCTACGACAGGGCTCGGCAACACTGAAGCTTTCTTT
j_call: TRBJ2-5; clone_size: .; v_call: TRBV7-6; d_call: .; cdr3_aa: CASSFNLAEWAGGQETQYF; cdr3_nt: TGTGCCAGCAGCTTTAATTTGGCTGAGTGGGCGGGCGGACAAGAGACCCAGTACTTC
j_call: TRBJ1-3; clone_size: .; v_call: TRBV7-7; d_call: .; cdr3_aa: CASSLGPGPGSGNTIYF; cdr3_nt: TGTGCTAGCAGCTTAGGCCCAGGGCCCGGCTCTGGAAACACCATATATTTT
j_call: TRBJ2-7; clone_size: .; v_call: TRBV28; d_call: .; cdr3_aa: CASSLPGANEQYF; cdr3_nt: TGTGCCAGCAGTTTACCAGGGGCCAACGAGCAGTACTTC
j_call: TRBJ1-4; clone_size: .; v_call: TRBV6-5; d_call: .; cdr3_aa: CASSYSPSGVEKLFF; cdr3_nt: TGTGCCAGCAGTTACTCCCCCTCAGGGGTAGAAAAACTGTTTTTT
j_call: TRBJ2-1; clone_size: .; v_call: TRBV27; d_call: TRBD2; cdr3_aa: CASSQTTGTSGRGEQFF; cdr3_nt: TGTGCCAGCAGTCAAACTACGGGGACTAGCGGGAGAGGTGAGCAGTTCTTC
j_call: TRBJ2-7; clone_size: .; v_call: TRBV4-1; d_call: TRBD1; cdr3_aa: CASSLTGDRGREQYF; cdr3_nt: TGCGCCAGCAGCCTAACCGGGGACAGGGGGAGGGAGCAGTACTTC
j_call: TRBJ2-7; clone_size: once; v_call: TRBV6-1; d_call: TRBD1; cdr3_aa: CASSERTGGFYEQYF; cdr3_nt: TGTGCCAGCAGTGAAAGGACAGGGGGATTCTACGAGCAGTACTTC
j_call: TRBJ1-2; clone_size: .; v_call: TRBV27; d_call: .; cdr3_aa: CASSLGQGDIGGYTF; cdr3_nt: TGTGCCAGCAGTTTAGGGCAGGGAGATATAGGGGGCTACACCTTC